This TCR beta chain appears in the sequencing data of a study of siplizumab effects on memory and regulatory T cells. Generated by immunoSEQ multiplex PCR, the TCRdb table keeps only in-frame clones and is missing some. The table records 56,000 or so clones, about 97% of them present only once. Input material: naive CD8+ T cells sorted from blood. This sequence originates from a human donor in good health.

The CDR3 here is CASSLSAGGAYNEQFF. CDR3 in DNA: TGTGCCAGCAGTTTATCAGCGGGAGGAGCTTACAATGAGCAGTTCTTC. The V and J genes are TRBV27 and TRBJ2-1, with 9 bases identical to TRBD2. After removal of 0 bases from V and 4 bases from J, the junction contained 4 bases not matched to a gene. Germline V gene lookup returns CDR1 MNHEY and CDR2 SMNVEV (reference sequence). There are 16 residues in the CDR3.